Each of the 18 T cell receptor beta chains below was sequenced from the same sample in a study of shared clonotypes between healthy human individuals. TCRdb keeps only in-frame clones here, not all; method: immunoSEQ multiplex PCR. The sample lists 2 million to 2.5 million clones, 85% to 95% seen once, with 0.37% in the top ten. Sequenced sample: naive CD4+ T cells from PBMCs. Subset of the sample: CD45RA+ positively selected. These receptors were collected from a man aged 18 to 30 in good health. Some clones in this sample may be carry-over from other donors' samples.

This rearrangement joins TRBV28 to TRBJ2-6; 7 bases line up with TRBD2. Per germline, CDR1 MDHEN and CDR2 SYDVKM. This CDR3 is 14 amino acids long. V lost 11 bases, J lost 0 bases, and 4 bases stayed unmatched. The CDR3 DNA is TGTGCCGTAGCGGGTGACTCTGGGGCCAACGTCCTGACTTTC. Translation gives CAVAGDSGANVLTF.

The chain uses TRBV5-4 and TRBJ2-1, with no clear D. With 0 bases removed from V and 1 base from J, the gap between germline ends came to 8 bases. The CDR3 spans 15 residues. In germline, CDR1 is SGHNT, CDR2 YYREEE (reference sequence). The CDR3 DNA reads TGTGCCAGCAGCTTGGATCAGGCTTCCTACAATGAGCAGTTCTTC. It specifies CASSLDQASYNEQFF.

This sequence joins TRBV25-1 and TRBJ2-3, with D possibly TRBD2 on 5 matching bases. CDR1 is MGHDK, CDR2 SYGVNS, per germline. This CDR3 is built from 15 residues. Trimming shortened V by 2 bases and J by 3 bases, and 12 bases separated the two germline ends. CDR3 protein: CASSEGQAVTDTQYF. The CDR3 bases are TGTGCCAGCAGTGAAGGGCAAGCGGTAACAGATACGCAGTATTTT.

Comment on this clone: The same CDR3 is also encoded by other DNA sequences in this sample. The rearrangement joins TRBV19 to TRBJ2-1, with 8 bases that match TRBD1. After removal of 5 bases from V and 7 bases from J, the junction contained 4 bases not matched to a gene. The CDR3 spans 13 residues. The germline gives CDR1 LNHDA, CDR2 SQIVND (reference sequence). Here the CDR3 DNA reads TGTGCCAGTAGTGTCACAGGGGGGAATGAGCAGTTCTTC. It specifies CASSVTGGNEQFF.

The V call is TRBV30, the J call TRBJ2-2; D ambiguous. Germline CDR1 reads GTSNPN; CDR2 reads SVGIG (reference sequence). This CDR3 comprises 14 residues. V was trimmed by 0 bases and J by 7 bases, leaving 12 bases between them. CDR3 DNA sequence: TGTGCCTGGAGTGTAGAGATAGTCCGCGGGGAGCTGTTTTTT. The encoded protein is CAWSVEIVRGELFF.

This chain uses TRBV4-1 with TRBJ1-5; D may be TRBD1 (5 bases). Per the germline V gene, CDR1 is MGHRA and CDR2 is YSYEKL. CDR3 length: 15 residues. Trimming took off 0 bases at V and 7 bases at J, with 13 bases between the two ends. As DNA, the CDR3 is TGCGCCAGCAGCCAAGAGCAGGGTTCGTGGCAGCCCCAGCATTTT. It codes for CASSQEQGSWQPQHF.

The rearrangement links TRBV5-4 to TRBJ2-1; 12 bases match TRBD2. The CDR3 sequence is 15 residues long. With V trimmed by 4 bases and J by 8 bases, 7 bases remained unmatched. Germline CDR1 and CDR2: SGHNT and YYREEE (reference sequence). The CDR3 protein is CASSPRTSGTYEQFF. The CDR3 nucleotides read TGTGCCAGCAGCCCCCGGACTAGCGGGACGTATGAGCAGTTCTTC. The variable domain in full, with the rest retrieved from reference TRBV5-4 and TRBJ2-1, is ETGVTQSPTHLIKTRGQQVTLRCSSQSGHNTVSWYQQALGQGPQFIFQYYREEENGRGNFPPRFSGLQFPNYSSELNVNALELDDSALYLCASSPRTSGTYEQFFGPGTRLTVL.

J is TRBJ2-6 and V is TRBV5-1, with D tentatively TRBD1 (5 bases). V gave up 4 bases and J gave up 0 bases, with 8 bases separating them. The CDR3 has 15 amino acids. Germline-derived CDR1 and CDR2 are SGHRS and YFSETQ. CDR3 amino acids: CASSGAFSGANVLTF. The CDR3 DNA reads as TGCGCCAGCAGCGGGGCCTTCTCTGGGGCCAACGTCCTGACTTTC.

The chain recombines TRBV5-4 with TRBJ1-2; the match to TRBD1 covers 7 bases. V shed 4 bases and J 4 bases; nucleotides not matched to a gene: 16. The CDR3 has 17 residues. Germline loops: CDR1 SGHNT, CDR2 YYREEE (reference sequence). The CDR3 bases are TGTGCCAGCAGCCCTCCTCCCGGGACAGACCAACTCTATGGCTACACCTTC. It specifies CASSPPPGTDQLYGYTF.

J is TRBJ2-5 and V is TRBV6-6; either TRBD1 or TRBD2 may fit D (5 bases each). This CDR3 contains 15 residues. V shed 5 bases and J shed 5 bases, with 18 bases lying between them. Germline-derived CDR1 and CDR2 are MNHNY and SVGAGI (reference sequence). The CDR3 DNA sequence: TGTGCCAGCAGTCCACGGGACCCCCGGGCTGAGACCCAGTACTTC. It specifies CASSPRDPRAETQYF.

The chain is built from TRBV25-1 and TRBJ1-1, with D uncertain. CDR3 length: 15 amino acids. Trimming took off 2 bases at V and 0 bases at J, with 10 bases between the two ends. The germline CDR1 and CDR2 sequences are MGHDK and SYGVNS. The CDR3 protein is CASSEPPIVNTEAFF. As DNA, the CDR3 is TGTGCCAGCAGTGAACCCCCCATCGTGAACACTGAAGCTTTCTTT.

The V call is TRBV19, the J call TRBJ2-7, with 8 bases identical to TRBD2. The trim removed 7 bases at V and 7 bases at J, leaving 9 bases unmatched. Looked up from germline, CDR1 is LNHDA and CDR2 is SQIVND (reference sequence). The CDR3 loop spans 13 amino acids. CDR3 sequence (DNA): TGTGCCAGTACTGTTCGGGGGGGAGAAGAGCAGTACTTC. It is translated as CASTVRGGEEQYF.

The CDR3 DNA reads TGCGCCAGCAGCGGAGACAGAGCCGGTGTTGCTTTCTTT. Protein product: CASSGDRAGVAFF. V gene TRBV10-1 combines with J gene TRBJ1-1, with a tentative D call TRBD1 (5 bases). The V gene lost 6 bases and the J gene lost 11 bases, with 19 bases spanning the gap. Germline V gene data show CDR1 as WNHNN and CDR2 as SYGVQD (reference sequence). The CDR3 has 13 amino acids.

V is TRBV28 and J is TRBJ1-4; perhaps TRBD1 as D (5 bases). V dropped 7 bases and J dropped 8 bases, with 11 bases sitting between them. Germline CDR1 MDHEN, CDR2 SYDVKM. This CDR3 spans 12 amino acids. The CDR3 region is CASNIRGEKLFF. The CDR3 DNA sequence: TGTGCCAGCAATATACGGGGGGAAAAACTGTTTTTT.

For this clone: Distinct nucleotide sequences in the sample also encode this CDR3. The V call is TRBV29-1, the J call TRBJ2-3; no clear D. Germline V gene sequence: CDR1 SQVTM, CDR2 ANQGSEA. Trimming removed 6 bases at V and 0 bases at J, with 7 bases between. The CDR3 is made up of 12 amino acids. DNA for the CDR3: TGCAGCGTGGACCAAAGCACAGATACGCAGTATTTT. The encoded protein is CSVDQSTDTQYF.

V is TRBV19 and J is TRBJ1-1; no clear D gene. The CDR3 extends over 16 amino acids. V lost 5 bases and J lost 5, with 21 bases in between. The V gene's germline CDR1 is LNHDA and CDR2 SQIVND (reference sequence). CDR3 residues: CASSYGRGEGGTEAFF. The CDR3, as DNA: TGTGCCAGTAGTTACGGGCGGGGAGAGGGAGGTACTGAAGCTTTCTTT. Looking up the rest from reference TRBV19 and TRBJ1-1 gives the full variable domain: DGGITQSPKYLFRKEGQNVTLSCEQNLNHDAMYWYRQDPGQGLRLIYYSQIVNDFQKGDIAEGYSVSREKKESFPLTVTSAQKNPTAFYLCASSYGRGEGGTEAFFGQGTRLTVV.

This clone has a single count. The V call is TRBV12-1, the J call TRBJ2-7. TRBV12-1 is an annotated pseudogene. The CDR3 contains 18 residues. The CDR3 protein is CASSFEGLGFQSGYEQYF. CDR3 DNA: TGTGCCAGCAGCTTTGAGGGTTTGGGTTTTCAATCGGGCTACGAGCAGTACTTC.

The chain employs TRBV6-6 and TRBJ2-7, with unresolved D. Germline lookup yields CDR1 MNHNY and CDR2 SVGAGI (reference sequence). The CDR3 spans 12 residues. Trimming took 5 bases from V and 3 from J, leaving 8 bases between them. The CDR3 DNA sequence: TGTGCCAGCAGTAGACCAGACTACGAGCAGTACTTC. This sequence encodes CASSRPDYEQYF.